The T cell receptor beta chain under discussion was sequenced for a study of OX40 agonist ivuxolimab in advanced cancers. Measured with immunoSEQ multiplex PCR; TCRdb has only the in-frame clones, and not every one. Of about 33,000 clones in the sample, about nine tenths are singletons; the top ten hold around 4%. This specimen was CD4+ or CD8+ T cells sorted from blood, taken in a trial of the OX40 agonist ivuxolimab. The TCR originated in an adult with an advanced solid tumor such as melanoma, head and neck, liver or kidney cancer.

CDR3 residues: CASSSEANTGELFF. The CDR3 DNA reads TGTGCCAGCAGTTCTGAGGCGAACACCGGGGAGCTGTTTTTT. The chain employs TRBV6-4 and TRBJ2-2, with no clear D. Germline V CDR1 and CDR2: MRHNA, SNTAGT. Trimming removed 5 bases at V and 0 bases at J, with 7 bases between. The CDR3 is 14 residues long.